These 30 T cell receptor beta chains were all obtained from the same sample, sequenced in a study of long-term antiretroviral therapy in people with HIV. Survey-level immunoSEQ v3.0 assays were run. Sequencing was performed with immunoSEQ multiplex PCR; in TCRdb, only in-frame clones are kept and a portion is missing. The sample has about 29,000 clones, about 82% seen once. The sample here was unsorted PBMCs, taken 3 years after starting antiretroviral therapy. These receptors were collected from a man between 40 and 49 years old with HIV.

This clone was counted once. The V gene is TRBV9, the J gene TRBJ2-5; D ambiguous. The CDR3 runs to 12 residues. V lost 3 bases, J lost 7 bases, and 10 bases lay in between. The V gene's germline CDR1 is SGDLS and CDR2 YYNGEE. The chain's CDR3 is CASSAQSGTQYF. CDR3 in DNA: TGTGCCAGCAGCGCTCAGTCAGGGACCCAGTACTTC.

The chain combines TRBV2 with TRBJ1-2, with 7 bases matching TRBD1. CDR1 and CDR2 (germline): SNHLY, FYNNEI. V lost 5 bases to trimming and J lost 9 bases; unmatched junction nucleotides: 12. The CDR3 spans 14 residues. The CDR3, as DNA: TGTGCCAGCAGTCCTCAGACAGGGTCGGGCAGCTACACCTTC. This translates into CASSPQTGSGSYTF.

The CDR3 nucleotides are TGTGCCATCAGTGCGGGACTAGCGGGGGGAAGCTCCTACAATGAGCAGTTCTTC. It specifies CAISAGLAGGSSYNEQFF. This chain joins TRBV10-3 and TRBJ2-1, with 15 bases fitting TRBD2. CDR1 is ENHRY, CDR2 SYGVKD, per germline. The CDR3 has 18 amino acids. With 4 bases clipped from V and 0 bases from J, the junction kept 4 bases outside the gene matches.

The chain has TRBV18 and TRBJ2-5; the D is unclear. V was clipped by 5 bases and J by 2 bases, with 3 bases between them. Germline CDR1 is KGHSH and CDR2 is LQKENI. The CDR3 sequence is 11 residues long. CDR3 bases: TGTGCCAGCTCAATACAAGAGACCCAGTACTTC. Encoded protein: CASSIQETQYF.

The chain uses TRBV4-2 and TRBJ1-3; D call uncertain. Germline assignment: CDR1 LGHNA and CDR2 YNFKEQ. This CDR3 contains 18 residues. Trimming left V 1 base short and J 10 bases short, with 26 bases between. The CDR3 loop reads CASSQGGGDRLSGSTIYF. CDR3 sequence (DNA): TGTGCCAGCAGCCAAGGAGGAGGCGACCGACTCTCCGGATCAACCATATATTTT.

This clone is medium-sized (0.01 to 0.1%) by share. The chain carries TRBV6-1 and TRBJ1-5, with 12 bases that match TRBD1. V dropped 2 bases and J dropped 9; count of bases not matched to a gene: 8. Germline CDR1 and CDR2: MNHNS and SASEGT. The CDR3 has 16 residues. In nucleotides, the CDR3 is TGTGCCAGCAGTGAATGGGACAGGGGGCCCGCTTTGCCCCAGCATTTT. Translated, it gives CASSEWDRGPALPQHF.

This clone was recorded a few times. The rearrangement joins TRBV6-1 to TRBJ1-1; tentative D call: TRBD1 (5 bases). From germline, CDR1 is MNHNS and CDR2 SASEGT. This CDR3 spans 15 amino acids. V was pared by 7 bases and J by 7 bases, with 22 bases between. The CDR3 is CASNFGSTADLEAFF. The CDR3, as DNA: TGTGCCAGCAACTTTGGCTCGACAGCCGACCTTGAAGCTTTCTTT.

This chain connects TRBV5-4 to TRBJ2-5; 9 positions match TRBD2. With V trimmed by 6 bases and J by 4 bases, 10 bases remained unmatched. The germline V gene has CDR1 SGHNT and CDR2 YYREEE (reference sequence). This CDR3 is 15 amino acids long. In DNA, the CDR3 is TGTGCCAGCAAGGATGCCGCAGCGGGAGGAGAGACCCAGTACTTC. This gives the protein CASKDAAAGGETQYF.

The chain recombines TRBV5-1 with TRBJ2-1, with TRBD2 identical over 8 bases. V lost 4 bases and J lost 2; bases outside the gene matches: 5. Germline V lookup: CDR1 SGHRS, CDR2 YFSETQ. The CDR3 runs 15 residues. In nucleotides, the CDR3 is TGCGCCAGCAGCCCCGACGGGGGGGCCTACAATGAGCAGTTCTTC. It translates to CASSPDGGAYNEQFF.

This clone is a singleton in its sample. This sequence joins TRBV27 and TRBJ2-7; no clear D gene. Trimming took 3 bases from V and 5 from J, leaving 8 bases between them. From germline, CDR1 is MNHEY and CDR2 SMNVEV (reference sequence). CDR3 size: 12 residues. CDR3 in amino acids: CASSFLVDEQYF. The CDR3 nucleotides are TGTGCCAGCAGTTTTCTGGTCGACGAGCAGTACTTC.

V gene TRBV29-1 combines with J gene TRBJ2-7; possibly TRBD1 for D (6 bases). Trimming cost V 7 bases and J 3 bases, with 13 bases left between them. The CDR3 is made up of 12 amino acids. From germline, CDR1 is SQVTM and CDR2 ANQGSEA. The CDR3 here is CSAMDSLYEQYF. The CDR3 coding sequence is TGCAGCGCTATGGACAGCCTCTACGAGCAGTACTTC.

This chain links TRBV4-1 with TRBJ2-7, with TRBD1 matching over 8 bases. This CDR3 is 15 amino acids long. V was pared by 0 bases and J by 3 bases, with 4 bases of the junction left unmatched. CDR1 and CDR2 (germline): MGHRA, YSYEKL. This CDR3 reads CASSQELTGGYEQYF. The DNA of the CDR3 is TGCGCCAGCAGCCAAGAACTCACAGGGGGCTACGAGCAGTACTTC.

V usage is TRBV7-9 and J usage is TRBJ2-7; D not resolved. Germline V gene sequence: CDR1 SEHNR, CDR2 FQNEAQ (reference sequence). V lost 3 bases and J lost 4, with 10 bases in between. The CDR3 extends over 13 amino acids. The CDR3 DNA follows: TGTGCCAGCAGCTTTGGAGACGGGTACGAGCAGTACTTC. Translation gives CASSFGDGYEQYF.

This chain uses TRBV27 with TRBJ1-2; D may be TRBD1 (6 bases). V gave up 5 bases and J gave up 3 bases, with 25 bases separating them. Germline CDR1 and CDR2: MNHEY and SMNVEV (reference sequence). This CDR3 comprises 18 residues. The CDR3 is CASSPPGGAGGVHYGYTF. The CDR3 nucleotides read TGTGCCAGCAGTCCTCCGGGGGGGGCGGGAGGTGTTCACTATGGCTACACCTTC.

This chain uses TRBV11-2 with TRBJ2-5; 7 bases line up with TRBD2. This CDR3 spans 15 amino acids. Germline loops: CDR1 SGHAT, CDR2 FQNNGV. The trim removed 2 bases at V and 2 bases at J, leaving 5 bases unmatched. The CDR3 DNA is TGTGCCAGCAGCTTAATATCGGGGGGACAAGAGACCCAGTACTTC. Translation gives CASSLISGGQETQYF.

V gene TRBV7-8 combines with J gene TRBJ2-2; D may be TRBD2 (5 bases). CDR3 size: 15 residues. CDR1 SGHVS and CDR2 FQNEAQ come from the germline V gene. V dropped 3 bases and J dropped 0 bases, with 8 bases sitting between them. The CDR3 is CASSFNGANTGELFF. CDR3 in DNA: TGTGCCAGCAGCTTTAACGGGGCGAACACCGGGGAGCTGTTTTTT.

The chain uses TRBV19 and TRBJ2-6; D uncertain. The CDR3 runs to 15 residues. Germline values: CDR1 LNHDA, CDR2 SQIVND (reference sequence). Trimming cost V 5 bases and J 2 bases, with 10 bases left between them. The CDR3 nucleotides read TGTGCCAGTAGTCCACGGGCAGCTGGGGCCAACGTCCTGACTTTC. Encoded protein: CASSPRAAGANVLTF.

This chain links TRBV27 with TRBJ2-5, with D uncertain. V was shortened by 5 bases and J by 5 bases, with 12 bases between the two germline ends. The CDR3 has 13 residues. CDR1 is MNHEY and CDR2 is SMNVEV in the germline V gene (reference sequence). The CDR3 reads CASSIRTGETQYF. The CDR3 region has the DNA TGTGCCAGCAGTATCCGGACGGGTGAGACCCAGTACTTC.

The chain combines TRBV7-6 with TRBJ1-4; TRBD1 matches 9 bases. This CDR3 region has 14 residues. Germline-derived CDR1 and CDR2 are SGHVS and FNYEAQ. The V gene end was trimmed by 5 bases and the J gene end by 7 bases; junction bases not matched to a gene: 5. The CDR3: CASSPGQGIEKLFF. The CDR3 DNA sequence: TGTGCCAGCAGCCCGGGACAGGGTATTGAAAAACTGTTTTTT.

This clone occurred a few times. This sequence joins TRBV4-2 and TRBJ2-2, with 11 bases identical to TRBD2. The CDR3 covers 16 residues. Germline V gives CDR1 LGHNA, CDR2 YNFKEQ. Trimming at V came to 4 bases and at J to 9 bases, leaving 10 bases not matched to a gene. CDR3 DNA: TGTGCCAGCAGCCTAGAAGATAGCGGGGGGGCTTGGGAGCTGTTTTTT. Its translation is CASSLEDSGGAWELFF.

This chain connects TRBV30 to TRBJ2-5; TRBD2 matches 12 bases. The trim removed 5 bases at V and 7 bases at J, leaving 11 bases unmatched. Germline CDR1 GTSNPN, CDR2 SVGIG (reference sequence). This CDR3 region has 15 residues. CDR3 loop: CAWGGTSGRFGTQYF. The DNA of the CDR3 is TGTGCCTGGGGGGGGACTAGCGGGCGATTCGGGACCCAGTACTTC.

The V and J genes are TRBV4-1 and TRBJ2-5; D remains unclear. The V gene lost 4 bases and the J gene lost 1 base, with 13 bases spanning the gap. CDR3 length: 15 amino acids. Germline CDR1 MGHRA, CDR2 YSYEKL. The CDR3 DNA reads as TGCGCCAGCAGCCTTAGGTTGCCTCTCCAAGAGACCCAGTACTTC. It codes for CASSLRLPLQETQYF.

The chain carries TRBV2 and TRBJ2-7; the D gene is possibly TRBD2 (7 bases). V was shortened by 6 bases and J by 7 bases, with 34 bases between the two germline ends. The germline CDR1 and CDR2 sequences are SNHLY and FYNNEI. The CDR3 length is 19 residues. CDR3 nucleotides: TGTGCCAGCAGGGCCCGAGGGGGGGGCCGGAGACCCCGCGTGGAGGAGCAGTACTTC. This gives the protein CASRARGGGRRPRVEEQYF.

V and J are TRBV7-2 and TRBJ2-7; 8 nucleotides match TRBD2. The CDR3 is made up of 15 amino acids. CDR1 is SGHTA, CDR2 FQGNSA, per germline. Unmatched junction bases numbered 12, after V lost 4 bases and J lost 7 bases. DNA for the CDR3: TGTGCCAGCAGCTATGGAACGGGGGGGCTCTGGGAGCAGTACTTC. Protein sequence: CASSYGTGGLWEQYF.

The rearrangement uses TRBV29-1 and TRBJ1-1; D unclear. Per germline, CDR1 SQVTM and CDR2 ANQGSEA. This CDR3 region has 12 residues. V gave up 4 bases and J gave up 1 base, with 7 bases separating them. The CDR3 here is CSVGLGNTEAFF. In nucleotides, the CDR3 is TGCAGCGTTGGATTGGGGAACACTGAAGCTTTCTTT. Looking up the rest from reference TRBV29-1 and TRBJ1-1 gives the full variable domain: SAVISQKPSRDICQRGTSLTIQCQVDSQVTMMFWYRQQPGQSLTLIATANQGSEATYESGFVIDKFPISRPNLTFSTLTVSNMSPEDSSIYLCSVGLGNTEAFFGQGTRLTVV.

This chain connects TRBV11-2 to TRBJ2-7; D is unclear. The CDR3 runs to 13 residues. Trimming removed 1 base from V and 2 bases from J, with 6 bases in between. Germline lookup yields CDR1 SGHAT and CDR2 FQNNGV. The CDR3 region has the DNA TGTGCCAGCAGCTTAGGGGTCACCTACGAGCAGTACTTC. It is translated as CASSLGVTYEQYF.

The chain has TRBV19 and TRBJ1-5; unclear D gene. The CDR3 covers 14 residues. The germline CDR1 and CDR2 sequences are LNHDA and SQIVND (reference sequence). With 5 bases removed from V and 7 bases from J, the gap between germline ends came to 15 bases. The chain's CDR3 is CASSEDFGGQPQHF. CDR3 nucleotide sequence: TGTGCCAGTAGTGAGGACTTCGGTGGGCAGCCCCAGCATTTT. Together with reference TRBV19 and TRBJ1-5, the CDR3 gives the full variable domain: DGGITQSPKYLFRKEGQNVTLSCEQNLNHDAMYWYRQDPGQGLRLIYYSQIVNDFQKGDIAEGYSVSREKKESFPLTVTSAQKNPTAFYLCASSEDFGGQPQHFGDGTRLSIL.

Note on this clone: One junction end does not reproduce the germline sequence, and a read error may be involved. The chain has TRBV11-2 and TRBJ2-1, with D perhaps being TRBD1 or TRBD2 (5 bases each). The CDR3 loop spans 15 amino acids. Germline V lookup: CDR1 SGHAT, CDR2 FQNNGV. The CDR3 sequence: CASSWDQTPYNEQFF. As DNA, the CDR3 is TGTGCCAGCAGTTGGGACCAAACACCCTATAATGAGCAGTTCTTC.

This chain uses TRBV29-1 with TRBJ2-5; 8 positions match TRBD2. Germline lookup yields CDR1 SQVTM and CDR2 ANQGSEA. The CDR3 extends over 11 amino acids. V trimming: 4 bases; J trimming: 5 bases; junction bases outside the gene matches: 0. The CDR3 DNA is TGCAGCGTTGCTAGCGGGGAGACCCAGTACTTC. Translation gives CSVASGETQYF.

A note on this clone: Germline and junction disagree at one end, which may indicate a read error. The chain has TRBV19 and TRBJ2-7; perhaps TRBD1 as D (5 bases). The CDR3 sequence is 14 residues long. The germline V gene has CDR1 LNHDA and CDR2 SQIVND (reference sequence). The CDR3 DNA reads TGTGCCAGTAGCATAGGGATTAGGGGATACGAGCAGTACTTC. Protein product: CASSIGIRGYEQYF.